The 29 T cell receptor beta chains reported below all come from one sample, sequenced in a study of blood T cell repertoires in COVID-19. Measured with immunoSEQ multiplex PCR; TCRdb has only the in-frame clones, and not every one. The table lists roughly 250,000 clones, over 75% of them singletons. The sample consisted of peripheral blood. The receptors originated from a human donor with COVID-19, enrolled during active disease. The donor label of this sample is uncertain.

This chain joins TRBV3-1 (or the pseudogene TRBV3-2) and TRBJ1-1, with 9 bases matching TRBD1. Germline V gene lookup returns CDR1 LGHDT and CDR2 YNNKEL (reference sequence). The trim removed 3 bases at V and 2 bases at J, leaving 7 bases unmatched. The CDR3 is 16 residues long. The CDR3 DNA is TGTGCCAGCAGCCAGCTGTTCACAGGGGGCAACACTGAAGCTTTCTTT. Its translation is CASSQLFTGGNTEAFF.

The CDR3 region has the DNA TGTGCCATCAGTAAGGCTAGCGGCGATGAGCAGTTCTTC. Protein sequence: CAISKASGDEQFF. The chain has TRBV10-3 and TRBJ2-1; 7 bases align to TRBD2. The CDR3 totals 13 residues. The junction had 6 bases not matched to a gene; V was cut back by 5 bases and J by 8 bases. Per germline, CDR1 ENHRY and CDR2 SYGVKD.

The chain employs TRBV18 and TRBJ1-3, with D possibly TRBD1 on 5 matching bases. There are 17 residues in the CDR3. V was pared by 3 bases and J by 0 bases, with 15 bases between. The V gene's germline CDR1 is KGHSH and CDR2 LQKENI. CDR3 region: CASSPLDILSSGNTIYF. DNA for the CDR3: TGTGCCAGCTCACCCTTGGACATATTGAGCTCTGGAAACACCATATATTTT.

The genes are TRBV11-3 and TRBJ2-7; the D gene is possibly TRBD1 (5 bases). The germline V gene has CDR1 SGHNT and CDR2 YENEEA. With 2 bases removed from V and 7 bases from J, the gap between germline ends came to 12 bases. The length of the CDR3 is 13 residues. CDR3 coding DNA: TGTGCCAGCAGCTTATGGGGCACAACAGAGCAGTACTTC. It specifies CASSLWGTTEQYF.

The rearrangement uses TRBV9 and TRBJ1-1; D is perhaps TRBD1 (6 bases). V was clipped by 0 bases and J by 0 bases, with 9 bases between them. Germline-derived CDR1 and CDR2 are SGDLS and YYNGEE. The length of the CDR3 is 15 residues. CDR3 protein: CASSVEQGMNTEAFF. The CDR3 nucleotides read TGTGCCAGCAGCGTAGAACAGGGTATGAACACTGAAGCTTTCTTT. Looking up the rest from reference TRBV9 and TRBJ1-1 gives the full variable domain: DSGVTQTPKHLITATGQRVTLRCSPRSGDLSVYWYQQSLDQGLQFLIQYYNGEERAKGNILERFSAQQFPDLHSELNLSSLELGDSALYFCASSVEQGMNTEAFFGQGTRLTVV.

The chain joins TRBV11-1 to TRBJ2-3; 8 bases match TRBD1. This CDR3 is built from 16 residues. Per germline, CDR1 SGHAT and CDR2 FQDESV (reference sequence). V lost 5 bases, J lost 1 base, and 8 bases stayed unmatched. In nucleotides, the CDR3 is TGTGCCAGCAGCCGCTCTTTGACAGGGGGCACAGATACGCAGTATTTT. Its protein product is CASSRSLTGGTDTQYF.

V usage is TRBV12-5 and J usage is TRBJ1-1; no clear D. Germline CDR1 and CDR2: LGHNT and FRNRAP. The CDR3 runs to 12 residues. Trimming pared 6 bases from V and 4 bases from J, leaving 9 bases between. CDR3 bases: TGTGCTAGTGGACCTGGCGGCACTGAAGCTTTCTTT. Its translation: CASGPGGTEAFF.

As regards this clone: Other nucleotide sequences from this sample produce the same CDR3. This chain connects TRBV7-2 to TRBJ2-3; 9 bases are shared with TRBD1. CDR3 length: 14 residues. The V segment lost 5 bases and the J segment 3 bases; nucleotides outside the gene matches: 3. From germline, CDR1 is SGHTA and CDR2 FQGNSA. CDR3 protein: CASSLTGGTDTQYF. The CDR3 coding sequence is TGTGCCAGCAGCCTGACAGGGGGTACAGATACGCAGTATTTT.

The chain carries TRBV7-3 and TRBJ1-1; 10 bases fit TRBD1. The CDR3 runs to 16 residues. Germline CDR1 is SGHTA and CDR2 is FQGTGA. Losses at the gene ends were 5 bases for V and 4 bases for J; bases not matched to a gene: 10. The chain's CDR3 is CASSPRDRGPLTEAFF. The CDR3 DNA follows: TGTGCCAGCAGCCCGCGGGACAGGGGCCCTCTCACTGAAGCTTTCTTT. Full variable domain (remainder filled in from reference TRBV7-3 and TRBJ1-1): GAGVSQTPSNKVTEKGKYVELRCDPISGHTALYWYRQSLGQGPEFLIYFQGTGAADDSGLPNDRFFAVRPEGSVSTLKIQRTERGDSAVYLCASSPRDRGPLTEAFFGQGTRLTVV.

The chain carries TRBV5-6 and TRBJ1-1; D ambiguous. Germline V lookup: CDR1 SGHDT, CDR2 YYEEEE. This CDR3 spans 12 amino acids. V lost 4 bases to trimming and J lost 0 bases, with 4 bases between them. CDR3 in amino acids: CASSNMNTEAFF. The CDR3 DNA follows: TGTGCCAGCAGCAACATGAACACTGAAGCTTTCTTT.

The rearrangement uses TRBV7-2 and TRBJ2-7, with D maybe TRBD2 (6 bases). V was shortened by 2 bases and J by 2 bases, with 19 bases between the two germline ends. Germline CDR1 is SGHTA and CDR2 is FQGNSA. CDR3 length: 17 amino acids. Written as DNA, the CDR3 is TGTGCCAGCAGCTTACGGGGGACGGGGCGGGGAGCCTACGAGCAGTACTTC. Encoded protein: CASSLRGTGRGAYEQYF.

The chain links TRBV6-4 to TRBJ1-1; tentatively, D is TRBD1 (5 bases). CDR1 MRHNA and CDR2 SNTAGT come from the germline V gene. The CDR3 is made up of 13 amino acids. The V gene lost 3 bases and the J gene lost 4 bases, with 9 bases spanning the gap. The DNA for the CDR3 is TGTGCCAGCAGTGAGGGCAGGGCCACTGAAGCTTTCTTT. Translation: CASSEGRATEAFF.

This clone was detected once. The CDR3 DNA follows: TGTGCCAGCTCACCGTTAGACATGCGGCCCCAGCATTTT. This codes for CASSPLDMRPQHF. The V gene is TRBV18, the J gene TRBJ1-5; no reliable D call. Deletions cut 3 bases from V and 9 bases from J, with 12 bases between. Germline CDR1 is KGHSH and CDR2 is LQKENI. The CDR3 has 13 residues.

The CDR3 DNA is TGTGCCTGGAGTCGCGCGGATGGCTACACCTTC. Protein product: CAWSRADGYTF. V is TRBV30 and J is TRBJ1-2; D ambiguous. Germline CDR1 GTSNPN, CDR2 SVGIG (reference sequence). Trimming cost V 2 bases and J 6 bases, with 7 bases left between them. The CDR3 spans 11 residues.

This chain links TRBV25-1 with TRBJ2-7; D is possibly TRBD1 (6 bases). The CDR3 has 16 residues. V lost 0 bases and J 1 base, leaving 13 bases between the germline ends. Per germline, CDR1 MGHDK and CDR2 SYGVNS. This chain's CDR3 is CASSEYRTGPSYEQYF. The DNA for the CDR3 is TGTGCCAGCAGTGAATACAGAACAGGGCCTTCCTACGAGCAGTACTTC.

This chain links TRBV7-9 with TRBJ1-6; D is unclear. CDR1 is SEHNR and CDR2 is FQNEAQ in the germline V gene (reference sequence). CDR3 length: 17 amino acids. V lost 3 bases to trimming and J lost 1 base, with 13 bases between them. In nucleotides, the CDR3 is TGTGCCAGCAGCTTGTCGGCAGGAGGTTCCTATAATTCACCCCTCCACTTT. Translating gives CASSLSAGGSYNSPLHF. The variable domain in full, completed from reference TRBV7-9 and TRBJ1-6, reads DTGVSQNPRHKITKRGQNVTFRCDPISEHNRLYWYRQTLGQGPEFLTYFQNEAQLEKSRLLSDRFSAERPKGSFSTLEIQRTEQGDSAMYLCASSLSAGGSYNSPLHFGNGTRLTVT.

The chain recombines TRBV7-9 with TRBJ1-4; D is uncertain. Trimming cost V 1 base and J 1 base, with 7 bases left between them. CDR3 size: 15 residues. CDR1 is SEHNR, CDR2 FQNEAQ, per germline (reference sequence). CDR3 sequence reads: CASSLGRLTNEKLFF. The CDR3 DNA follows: TGTGCCAGCAGCTTAGGCAGATTAACTAATGAAAAACTGTTTTTT.

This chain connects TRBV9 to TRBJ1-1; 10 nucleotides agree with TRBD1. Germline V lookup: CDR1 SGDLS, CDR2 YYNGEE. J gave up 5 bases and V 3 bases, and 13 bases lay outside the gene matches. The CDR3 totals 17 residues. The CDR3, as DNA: TGTGCCAGCAGCGCCGCCCCGGGACAGGGGAAGGAAACTGAAGCTTTCTTT. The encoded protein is CASSAAPGQGKETEAFF.

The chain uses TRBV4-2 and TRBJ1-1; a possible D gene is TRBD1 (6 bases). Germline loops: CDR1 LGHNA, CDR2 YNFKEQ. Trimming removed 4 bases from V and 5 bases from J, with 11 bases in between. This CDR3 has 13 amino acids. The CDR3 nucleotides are TGTGCCAGCAGCCTCAACAGGGATACTGAAGCTTTCTTT. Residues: CASSLNRDTEAFF.

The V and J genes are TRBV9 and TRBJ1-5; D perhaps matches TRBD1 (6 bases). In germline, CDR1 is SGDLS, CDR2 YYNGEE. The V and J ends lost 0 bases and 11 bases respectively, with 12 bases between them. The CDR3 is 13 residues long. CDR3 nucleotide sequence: TGTGCCAGCAGCGTAGACAGGGAAGGGGCCCAGCATTTT. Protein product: CASSVDREGAQHF.

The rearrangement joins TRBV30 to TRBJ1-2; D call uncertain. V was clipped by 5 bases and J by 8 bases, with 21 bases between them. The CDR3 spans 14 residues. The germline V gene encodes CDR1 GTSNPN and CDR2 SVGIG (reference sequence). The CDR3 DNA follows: TGTGCCTGGTTGACGCGGAGGGTCCCTCTAGGCTACACCTTC. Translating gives CAWLTRRVPLGYTF.

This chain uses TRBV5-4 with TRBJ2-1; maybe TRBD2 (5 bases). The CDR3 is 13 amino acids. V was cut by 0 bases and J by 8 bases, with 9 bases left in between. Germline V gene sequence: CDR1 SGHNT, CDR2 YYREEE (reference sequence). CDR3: CASSLVTSYEQFF. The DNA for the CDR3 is TGTGCCAGCAGCTTGGTAACTAGTTATGAGCAGTTCTTC.

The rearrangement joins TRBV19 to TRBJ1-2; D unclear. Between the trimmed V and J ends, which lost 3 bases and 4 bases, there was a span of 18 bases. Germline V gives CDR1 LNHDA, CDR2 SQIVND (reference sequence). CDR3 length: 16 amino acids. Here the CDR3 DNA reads TGTGCCAGTAGTATGAGCGGCCGAGTCGGCGCCTATGGCTACACCTTC. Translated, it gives CASSMSGRVGAYGYTF. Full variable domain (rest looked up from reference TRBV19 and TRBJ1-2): DGGITQSPKYLFRKEGQNVTLSCEQNLNHDAMYWYRQDPGQGLRLIYYSQIVNDFQKGDIAEGYSVSREKKESFPLTVTSAQKNPTAFYLCASSMSGRVGAYGYTFGSGTRLTVV.

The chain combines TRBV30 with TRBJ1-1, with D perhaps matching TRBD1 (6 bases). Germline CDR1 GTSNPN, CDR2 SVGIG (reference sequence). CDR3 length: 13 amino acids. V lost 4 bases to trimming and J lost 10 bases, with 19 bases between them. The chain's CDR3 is CAWTLSGTRGAFF. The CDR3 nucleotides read TGTGCCTGGACTCTAAGCGGGACAAGAGGAGCTTTCTTT.

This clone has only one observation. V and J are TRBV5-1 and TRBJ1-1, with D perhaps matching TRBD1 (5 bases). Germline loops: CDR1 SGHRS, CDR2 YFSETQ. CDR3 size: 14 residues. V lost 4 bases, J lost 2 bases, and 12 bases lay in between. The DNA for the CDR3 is TGCGCCAGCAGCCTAGACAGACCAAACACTGAAGCTTTCTTT. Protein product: CASSLDRPNTEAFF.

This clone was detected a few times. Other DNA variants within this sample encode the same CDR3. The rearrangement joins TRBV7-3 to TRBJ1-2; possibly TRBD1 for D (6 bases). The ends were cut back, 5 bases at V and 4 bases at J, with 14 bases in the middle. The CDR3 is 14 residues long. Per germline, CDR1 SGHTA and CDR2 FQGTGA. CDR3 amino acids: CASSPTGGGYGYTF. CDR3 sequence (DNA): TGTGCCAGCAGCCCGACGGGGGGCGGCTATGGCTACACCTTC.

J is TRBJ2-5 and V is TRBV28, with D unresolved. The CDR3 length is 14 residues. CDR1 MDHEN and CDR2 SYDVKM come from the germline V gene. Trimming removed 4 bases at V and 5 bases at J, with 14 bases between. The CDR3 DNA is TGTGCCAGCAGTTATTGGGCCTCCCAGGAGACCCAGTACTTC. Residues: CASSYWASQETQYF.

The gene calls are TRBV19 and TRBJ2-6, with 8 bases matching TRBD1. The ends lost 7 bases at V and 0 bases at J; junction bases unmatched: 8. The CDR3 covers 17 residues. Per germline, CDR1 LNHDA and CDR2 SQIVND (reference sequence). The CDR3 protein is CASTLLTGGSGANVLTF. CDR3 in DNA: TGTGCCAGTACCTTACTTACAGGGGGCTCTGGGGCCAACGTCCTGACTTTC.

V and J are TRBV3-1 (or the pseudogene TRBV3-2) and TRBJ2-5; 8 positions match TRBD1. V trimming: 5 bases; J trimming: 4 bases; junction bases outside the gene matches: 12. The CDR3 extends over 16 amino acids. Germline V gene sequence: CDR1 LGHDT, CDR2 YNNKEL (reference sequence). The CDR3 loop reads CASSIPGQVVSETQYF. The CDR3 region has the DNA TGTGCCAGCAGCATCCCGGGACAGGTAGTCTCAGAGACCCAGTACTTC.